This section outlines one T cell receptor beta chain sequence together with its context. Its target is not known. The data are from a study of PD-1 blockade in classical Hodgkin lymphoma. The repertoire was sequenced with immunoSEQ multiplex PCR; TCRdb's copy has only in-frame clones and lacks some. The sample contains tens of thousands of clones, over 55% of which appear only once. Points from the study as a whole: Complete responders' baseline diversity resembled that of newly diagnosed patients.

Every patient relapsed after autologous stem cell transplantation, and brentuximab vedotin exposure varied. This receptor was obtained from a human donor with classical Hodgkin lymphoma. The source was peripheral blood mononuclear cells (PBMCs), collected at baseline.

DNA for the CDR3: TGTGCCAGCAGTTACGGGGCTACGTTGGGCACAGATACGCAGTATTTT. Its translation: CASSYGATLGTDTQYF. This chain joins TRBV6-5 and TRBJ2-3; D is perhaps TRBD1 (5 bases). Trimming cost V 2 bases and J 1 base, with 13 bases left between them. The CDR3 runs 16 residues. Germline CDR1 and CDR2: MNHEY and SVGAGI.